The rows below give T cell receptor beta chains drawn from one sample of a study of immune evolution from preneoplasia to lung adenocarcinoma. Profiling relied on immunoSEQ multiplex PCR, and the TCRdb table lists in-frame clones only, not all of them. The profile shows some 15,000 clones, 70% to 85% of them singletons. The specimen sequenced was FFPE minimally invasive lung adenocarcinoma tissue. The origin of the receptors is a person aged 55-80 years with lung adenocarcinoma. CDR3s include the opening cysteine and the closing phenylalanine or tryptophan. The order of the fields is J gene, D gene, CDR3 length, clone size, V gene, CDR3 DNA, CDR3 protein. A D gene is named only where the DNA matches it firmly. Clone size is not always given. Where it is, it says once, few, many or a class for expanded clones.

j_call: TRBJ2-5; d_call: -; cdr3_length: 16; clone_size: -; v_call: TRBV5-4; cdr3_nt: TGTGCCAGCAGTTCCGGGACAAGACGGAGCCAAGAGACCCAGTACTTC; cdr3_aa: CASSSGTRRSQETQYF
j_call: TRBJ2-5; d_call: TRBD1; cdr3_length: 17; clone_size: few; v_call: TRBV7-9; cdr3_nt: TGTGCCAGCAGCTCTACCTCCGGGACAGGGGGCTATGAGACCCAGTACTTC; cdr3_aa: CASSSTSGTGGYETQYF
j_call: TRBJ2-2; d_call: TRBD2; cdr3_length: 16; clone_size: -; v_call: TRBV27; cdr3_nt: TGTGCCAGCAGTTGGACTAGCGGGGGTTACACCGGGGAGCTGTTTTTT; cdr3_aa: CASSWTSGGYTGELFF
j_call: TRBJ2-3; d_call: -; cdr3_length: 15; clone_size: -; v_call: TRBV29-1; cdr3_nt: TGCAGCGTTGAACAGGGAAACTTTGTTAAGGATACGCAGTATTTT; cdr3_aa: CSVEQGNFVKDTQYF
j_call: TRBJ2-1; d_call: TRBD2; cdr3_length: 14; clone_size: few; v_call: TRBV5-6; cdr3_nt: TGTGCCAGCAGCTTAGGGAGGGCTTACAATGAGCAGTTCTTC; cdr3_aa: CASSLGRAYNEQFF
j_call: TRBJ2-3; d_call: -; cdr3_length: 14; clone_size: -; v_call: TRBV5-6; cdr3_nt: TGTGCCAGCAGTTGGGGGTTTACCACAGATACGCAGTATTTT; cdr3_aa: CASSWGFTTDTQYF
j_call: TRBJ1-2; d_call: TRBD1; cdr3_length: 16; clone_size: -; v_call: TRBV15; cdr3_nt: TGTGCCACCAGCAGAGACCGAGCCGGGACAGGGGCCGGCTACACCTTC; cdr3_aa: CATSRDRAGTGAGYTF
j_call: TRBJ1-2; d_call: TRBD1; cdr3_length: 13; clone_size: -; v_call: TRBV10-3; cdr3_nt: TGTGCCATCGATACAGGGGCTTGGGCTGGCTACACCTTC; cdr3_aa: CAIDTGAWAGYTF
j_call: TRBJ2-7; d_call: TRBD1; cdr3_length: 16; clone_size: -; v_call: TRBV18; cdr3_nt: TGTGCCAGCTCACCAAAAATCGGACAGGGCGACTACGAGCAGTACTTC; cdr3_aa: CASSPKIGQGDYEQYF
j_call: TRBJ2-7; d_call: -; cdr3_length: 19; clone_size: -; v_call: TRBV11-3; cdr3_nt: TGTGCCAGCAGCTTAGCCGCAGGGGGGCAAAGGGGTGGATATTACGAGCAGTACTTC; cdr3_aa: CASSLAAGGQRGGYYEQYF
j_call: TRBJ2-3; d_call: -; cdr3_length: 16; clone_size: -; v_call: TRBV4-1; cdr3_nt: TGCGCCAGCAGCCCATTCGACAGCCTTGGCACAGATACGCAGTATTTT; cdr3_aa: CASSPFDSLGTDTQYF
j_call: TRBJ1-2; d_call: TRBD1; cdr3_length: 14; clone_size: once; v_call: TRBV30; cdr3_nt: TGTGCCTGGAGTTACCCGGACAGGGCCGGGGGCTACACCTTC; cdr3_aa: CAWSYPDRAGGYTF
j_call: TRBJ2-1; d_call: TRBD1; cdr3_length: 14; clone_size: -; v_call: TRBV5-1; cdr3_nt: TGCGCCAGCAGACGGGGACAGGGTGAGCATGAGCAGTTCTTC; cdr3_aa: CASRRGQGEHEQFF
j_call: TRBJ2-3; d_call: -; cdr3_length: 14; clone_size: -; v_call: TRBV5-4; cdr3_nt: TGTGCCAGCAACCCGGGACTGGGGGCGGATACGCAGTATTTT; cdr3_aa: CASNPGLGADTQYF
j_call: TRBJ1-1; d_call: -; cdr3_length: 13; clone_size: -; v_call: TRBV19; cdr3_nt: TGTGCCAGTAGTTCCATTATGAACACTGAAGCTTTCTTT; cdr3_aa: CASSSIMNTEAFF
j_call: TRBJ2-3; d_call: TRBD1; cdr3_length: 15; clone_size: -; v_call: TRBV5-4; cdr3_nt: TGTGCCAGCAGCCCTATCGGACAGGGAGCAGATACGCAGTATTTT; cdr3_aa: CASSPIGQGADTQYF
j_call: TRBJ1-1; d_call: -; cdr3_length: 13; clone_size: -; v_call: TRBV11-3; cdr3_nt: TGTGCCAGCGCGAAGGGGGGCCGGACTGAAGCTTTCTTT; cdr3_aa: CASAKGGRTEAFF
j_call: TRBJ2-5; d_call: TRBD2; cdr3_length: 16; clone_size: -; v_call: TRBV28; cdr3_nt: TGTGCCACCCAGGGGTCTAGCGGGGAGACCCAAGAGACCCAGTACTTC; cdr3_aa: CATQGSSGETQETQYF
j_call: TRBJ1-1; d_call: -; cdr3_length: 14; clone_size: once; v_call: TRBV7-9; cdr3_nt: TGTGCCAGCAGCGAATTCGGGCAAGGCGCTGAAGCTTTCTTT; cdr3_aa: CASSEFGQGAEAFF
j_call: TRBJ1-5; d_call: TRBD1; cdr3_length: 14; clone_size: -; v_call: TRBV5-6; cdr3_nt: TGTGCCAGCAGCTTGAGGGACAGAAATCAGCCCCAGCATTTT; cdr3_aa: CASSLRDRNQPQHF
j_call: TRBJ2-1; d_call: TRBD2; cdr3_length: 17; clone_size: few; v_call: TRBV7-3; cdr3_nt: TGTGCCAGCAGCTTAGAGCCGGCGGGGGGGACCTACAATGAGCAGTTCTTC; cdr3_aa: CASSLEPAGGTYNEQFF
j_call: TRBJ1-2; d_call: -; cdr3_length: 13; clone_size: -; v_call: TRBV7-3; cdr3_nt: TGTGCCAGCAGCTTAAGGGGCGGGGAGGGCTACACCTTC; cdr3_aa: CASSLRGGEGYTF
j_call: TRBJ2-1; d_call: TRBD2; cdr3_length: 14; clone_size: -; v_call: TRBV5-1; cdr3_nt: TGCGCCAGCGCGGGAGGGGACGGGTACAATGAGCAGTTCTTC; cdr3_aa: CASAGGDGYNEQFF
j_call: TRBJ2-5; d_call: -; cdr3_length: 17; clone_size: -; v_call: TRBV7-9; cdr3_nt: TGTGCCAGCAGCTTATTTGGCAGCGGAATAGGCCAAGAGACCCAGTACTTC; cdr3_aa: CASSLFGSGIGQETQYF
j_call: TRBJ1-5; d_call: -; cdr3_length: 14; clone_size: -; v_call: TRBV10-3; cdr3_nt: TGTGCCATCAGTGCCGGGGCAGACAATCAGCCCCAGCATTTT; cdr3_aa: CAISAGADNQPQHF
j_call: TRBJ2-5; d_call: -; cdr3_length: 14; clone_size: -; v_call: TRBV5-1; cdr3_nt: TGCGCCAGCAGCTTGTTTGGCAGTAAAGAGACCCAGTACTTC; cdr3_aa: CASSLFGSKETQYF
j_call: TRBJ1-1; d_call: -; cdr3_length: 15; clone_size: -; v_call: TRBV18; cdr3_nt: TGTGCCAGCTCACCAGAGACAGACCTGAACACTGAAGCTTTCTTT; cdr3_aa: CASSPETDLNTEAFF
j_call: TRBJ2-3; d_call: -; cdr3_length: 14; clone_size: -; v_call: TRBV5-5; cdr3_nt: TGTGCCAGCAGCTTGAGGCGGGGTAGGGATACGCAGTATTTT; cdr3_aa: CASSLRRGRDTQYF
j_call: TRBJ2-7; d_call: -; cdr3_length: 13; clone_size: -; v_call: TRBV18; cdr3_nt: TGTGCCAGCTCACCATCAGTTACCTACGAGCAGTACTTC; cdr3_aa: CASSPSVTYEQYF
j_call: TRBJ1-1; d_call: TRBD1; cdr3_length: 14; clone_size: -; v_call: TRBV6-4; cdr3_nt: TGTGCCAGCAGGCTGACAGGGCGGAACACTGAAGCTTTCTTT; cdr3_aa: CASRLTGRNTEAFF
j_call: TRBJ1-3; d_call: TRBD1; cdr3_length: 13; clone_size: -; v_call: TRBV7-2; cdr3_nt: TGTGCCAGCAAAAACAGGGGCGGAAACACCATATATTTT; cdr3_aa: CASKNRGGNTIYF
j_call: TRBJ2-3; d_call: -; cdr3_length: 12; clone_size: medium-sized; v_call: TRBV7-9; cdr3_nt: TGTGCCAGCAGCTTAGTCGGGGGTACGCAGTATTTT; cdr3_aa: CASSLVGGTQYF
j_call: TRBJ1-2; d_call: -; cdr3_length: 12; clone_size: -; v_call: TRBV5-6; cdr3_nt: TGTGCCAGCAGCTTGGTAGGCAGACCGTACACCTTC; cdr3_aa: CASSLVGRPYTF
j_call: TRBJ2-2; d_call: TRBD1; cdr3_length: 15; clone_size: -; v_call: TRBV5-4; cdr3_nt: TGTGCCAGCCGCAAGGGACAGACGAACACCGGGGAGCTGTTTTTT; cdr3_aa: CASRKGQTNTGELFF
j_call: TRBJ1-3; d_call: TRBD1; cdr3_length: 14; clone_size: -; v_call: TRBV5-1; cdr3_nt: TGCGCCAGCAGCTTGGGGACAGGGCCAAACACCATATATTTT; cdr3_aa: CASSLGTGPNTIYF
j_call: TRBJ2-5; d_call: TRBD1; cdr3_length: 11; clone_size: -; v_call: TRBV30; cdr3_nt: TGTGCCTGGAGGACAGGGGGTAGCCAGTACTTC; cdr3_aa: CAWRTGGSQYF
j_call: TRBJ1-6; d_call: TRBD1; cdr3_length: 17; clone_size: -; v_call: TRBV7-2; cdr3_nt: TGTGCCAGCAGCTTAACTCCTATACAGGGGGTGGAATCACCCCTCCACTTT; cdr3_aa: CASSLTPIQGVESPLHF
j_call: TRBJ2-1; d_call: -; cdr3_length: 11; clone_size: -; v_call: TRBV10-1; cdr3_nt: TGCGCCAGCAGTCAAAGCAATGAGCAGTTCTTC; cdr3_aa: CASSQSNEQFF
j_call: TRBJ2-2; d_call: -; cdr3_length: 16; clone_size: once; v_call: TRBV5-6; cdr3_nt: TGTGCCAGCAGCTGGGGCCTGACTAGAGCCACCGGGGAGCTGTTTTTT; cdr3_aa: CASSWGLTRATGELFF
j_call: TRBJ2-1; d_call: TRBD1; cdr3_length: 17; clone_size: -; v_call: TRBV7-2; cdr3_nt: TGTGCCAGCAGCTCCCCCACACAGGGGGGATCCTACAATGAGCAGTTCTTC; cdr3_aa: CASSSPTQGGSYNEQFF
j_call: TRBJ2-2; d_call: -; cdr3_length: 16; clone_size: -; v_call: TRBV18; cdr3_nt: TGTGCCAGCTCACCACCCTCCTCACGTGACACCGGGGAGCTGTTTTTT; cdr3_aa: CASSPPSSRDTGELFF
j_call: TRBJ1-1; d_call: -; cdr3_length: 15; clone_size: once; v_call: TRBV5-5; cdr3_nt: TGTGCCAGCAGCCCCGTAGGACAGAGGGGAACTGAAGCTTTCTTT; cdr3_aa: CASSPVGQRGTEAFF
j_call: TRBJ2-1; d_call: -; cdr3_length: 16; clone_size: -; v_call: TRBV21-1; cdr3_nt: TGTGCCAGCAGCCCCGACGGGGGGAGAGTCTGTCATGAGCAGTTCTTC; cdr3_aa: CASSPDGGRVCHEQFF
j_call: TRBJ2-2; d_call: -; cdr3_length: 15; clone_size: -; v_call: TRBV4-3; cdr3_nt: TGCGCCAGCAGCCAAGATTACAAGGGCACCGGGGAGCTGTTTTTT; cdr3_aa: CASSQDYKGTGELFF
j_call: TRBJ2-7; d_call: -; cdr3_length: 13; clone_size: -; v_call: TRBV19; cdr3_nt: TGTGCCAGTAGTTTCCGGGACGCTTTCGAGCAGTACTTC; cdr3_aa: CASSFRDAFEQYF
j_call: TRBJ2-7; d_call: TRBD1; cdr3_length: 16; clone_size: -; v_call: TRBV23-1; cdr3_nt: TGCGCCAGCAGCCCTCCCGGGACAGGGAGAGTTTACGAGCAGTACTTC; cdr3_aa: CASSPPGTGRVYEQYF
j_call: TRBJ2-2; d_call: TRBD1; cdr3_length: 17; clone_size: -; v_call: TRBV7-9; cdr3_nt: TGTGCCAGCAGCCGAACTCTGACAGGGTCGGATCCCGGGGAGCTGTTTTTT; cdr3_aa: CASSRTLTGSDPGELFF
j_call: TRBJ2-7; d_call: TRBD1; cdr3_length: 17; clone_size: -; v_call: TRBV9; cdr3_nt: TGTGCCAGCAGCCCCACAGGGGGCGATGTGAATGGTTACGAGCAGTACTTC; cdr3_aa: CASSPTGGDVNGYEQYF
j_call: TRBJ1-4; d_call: TRBD1; cdr3_length: 10; clone_size: -; v_call: TRBV6-5; cdr3_nt: TGTGCCAGCAGGGGACAGGAACTGTTTTTT; cdr3_aa: CASRGQELFF
j_call: TRBJ1-2; d_call: -; cdr3_length: 16; clone_size: -; v_call: TRBV28; cdr3_nt: TGTGCCAGCAGTTTTACGAACAGGTTGCTCCTATATGGCTACACCTTC; cdr3_aa: CASSFTNRLLLYGYTF